These 32 T cell receptor beta chains were all obtained from the same sample, sequenced in a study of blood T cell repertoires in COVID-19. TCRdb keeps only in-frame clones here, not all; method: immunoSEQ multiplex PCR. The data contain 20,000 to 30,000 clones, 75% to 85% of them singletons. Sequencing was done on a sample of peripheral blood. The receptors were sampled from a human donor in a cohort sampled during active COVID-19.

This chain connects TRBV4-1 to TRBJ2-1, with D tentatively TRBD2 (6 bases). Germline CDR1 is MGHRA and CDR2 is YSYEKL. The CDR3 spans 15 residues. The V end was cut by 2 bases, the J end by 10 bases, with 18 bases between. The CDR3 protein is CASSQHVAGTGEQFF. CDR3 bases: TGCGCCAGCAGCCAACACGTCGCGGGGACGGGAGAGCAGTTCTTC.

V and J are TRBV5-6 and TRBJ2-5; 8 positions agree with TRBD1. The CDR3 covers 15 residues. Germline V CDR1 and CDR2: SGHDT, YYEEEE. V shed 4 bases, J shed 4 bases, and the junction held 9 bases outside the gene matches. The CDR3 DNA reads as TGTGCCAGCAGCCCTGGTGGGACAGGTCGAGAGACCCAGTACTTC. Translated: CASSPGGTGRETQYF.

The J gene is TRBJ2-2, the V gene TRBV27, with D maybe TRBD1 (5 bases). The V end was cut by 2 bases, the J end by 4 bases, with 23 bases between. CDR3 size: 19 residues. CDR1 is MNHEY, CDR2 SMNVEV, per germline (reference sequence). This CDR3 reads CASSLNTWSAGISTGELFF. The CDR3 region has the DNA TGTGCCAGCAGTTTAAACACTTGGTCGGCAGGGATTAGCACCGGGGAGCTGTTTTTT.

The V gene is TRBV10-3, the J gene TRBJ2-5, with D tentatively TRBD2 (5 bases). V lost 6 bases to trimming and J lost 4 bases, with 12 bases between them. Per germline, CDR1 ENHRY and CDR2 SYGVKD. The CDR3 has 13 amino acids. The CDR3 here is CAIRGPAGETQYF. CDR3 DNA: TGTGCCATCAGGGGCCCCGCGGGAGAGACCCAGTACTTC.

The chain uses TRBV29-1 and TRBJ2-5, with D perhaps matching TRBD2 (5 bases). This CDR3 region has 13 residues. Germline CDR1 and CDR2: SQVTM and ANQGSEA. Trimming removed 5 bases from V and 4 bases from J, with 14 bases in between. The CDR3 reads CSVIRPEGETQYF. The CDR3 DNA sequence: TGCAGCGTTATTAGGCCCGAGGGAGAGACCCAGTACTTC.

This chain uses TRBV24-1 with TRBJ2-1, with 9 bases matching TRBD2. V was clipped by 3 bases and J by 3 bases; unmatched bases: 5. Looked up from germline, CDR1 is KGHDR and CDR2 is SFDVKD. There are 16 residues in the CDR3. CDR3 sequence reads: CATSDSGTSNYNEQFF. CDR3 coding DNA: TGTGCCACCAGTGATAGTGGGACTAGCAACTACAATGAGCAGTTCTTC.

CDR3 residues: CASSLGPNQPQHF. CDR3 sequence (DNA): TGTGCCAGCAGCTTGGGGCCCAACCAGCCCCAGCATTTT. The V and J genes are TRBV5-5 and TRBJ1-5; D is unclear. Trimming took 0 bases from V and 7 from J, leaving 8 bases between them. The V gene's germline CDR1 is SGHKS and CDR2 YYEKEE (reference sequence). This CDR3 region has 13 residues.

The chain employs TRBV12-3 or TRBV12-4 and TRBJ2-7; the match to TRBD1 covers 11 bases. Trimming cost V 6 bases and J 2 bases; bases outside gene matches: 0. This CDR3 is 13 amino acids long. The CDR3: CASRGQGAYEQYF. The DNA of the CDR3 is TGTGCCAGCAGGGGACAGGGGGCCTACGAGCAGTACTTC.

J is TRBJ1-6 and V is TRBV12-5; D is uncertain. V was pared by 6 bases and J by 1 base, with 4 bases between. The V gene's germline CDR1 is LGHNT and CDR2 FRNRAP. The CDR3 runs to 13 residues. Here the CDR3 reads CASGESYNSPLHF. In DNA form, the CDR3 reads TGTGCTAGTGGGGAGTCCTATAATTCACCCCTCCACTTT.

V and J are TRBV5-6 and TRBJ2-7; TRBD2 matches at 9 bases. Germline V gives CDR1 SGHDT, CDR2 YYEEEE. The CDR3 has 18 amino acids. V lost 2 bases, J lost 0 bases, and 12 bases stayed unmatched. The CDR3 DNA reads TGTGCCAGCAGCTTCGCTAGCGGGATACAGTTTTCCTCCTACGAGCAGTACTTC. This codes for CASSFASGIQFSSYEQYF. Full variable domain (outside the CDR3, taken from reference TRBV5-6 and TRBJ2-7): DAGVTQSPTHLIKTRGQQVTLRCSPKSGHDTVSWYQQALGQGPQFIFQYYEEEERQRGNFPDRFSGHQFPNYSSELNVNALLLGDSALYLCASSFASGIQFSSYEQYFGPGTRLTVT.

This chain links TRBV7-9 with TRBJ2-7; 12 bases line up with TRBD1. The CDR3 consists of 15 residues. Germline V gene sequence: CDR1 SEHNR, CDR2 FQNEAQ (reference sequence). V lost 5 bases to trimming and J lost 7 bases; unmatched junction nucleotides: 9. This chain's CDR3 is CASSPVGTGGEEQYF. Here the CDR3 DNA reads TGTGCCAGCAGCCCCGTCGGGACAGGGGGCGAAGAGCAGTACTTC. Full variable domain (remainder filled in from reference TRBV7-9 and TRBJ2-7): DTGVSQNPRHKITKRGQNVTFRCDPISEHNRLYWYRQTLGQGPEFLTYFQNEAQLEKSRLLSDRFSAERPKGSFSTLEIQRTEQGDSAMYLCASSPVGTGGEEQYFGPGTRLTVT.

This sequence joins TRBV27 and TRBJ2-5, with D possibly TRBD1 on 5 matching bases. Germline CDR1 is MNHEY and CDR2 is SMNVEV (reference sequence). The CDR3 has 14 residues. The V and J ends lost 5 bases and 1 base respectively, with 11 bases between them. CDR3 coding DNA: TGTGCCAGCAGTCAGGGTCTTGGCCAAGAGACCCAGTACTTC. Amino acids: CASSQGLGQETQYF.

This rearrangement joins TRBV19 to TRBJ1-2, with a tentative D call TRBD1 (5 bases). The CDR3 is made up of 19 amino acids. Between the trimmed V and J ends, which lost 6 bases and 0 bases, there was a span of 26 bases. Germline CDR1 is LNHDA and CDR2 is SQIVND (reference sequence). The CDR3 sequence: CASSEPPRQGPKANYGYTF. The CDR3 DNA sequence: TGTGCCAGTAGCGAGCCCCCAAGGCAGGGCCCTAAAGCTAACTATGGCTACACCTTC.

The genes are TRBV19 and TRBJ1-1, with D perhaps matching TRBD1 (5 bases). This CDR3 is 17 amino acids long. V gave up 7 bases and J gave up 0 bases, with 21 bases separating them. Germline-derived CDR1 and CDR2 are LNHDA and SQIVND (reference sequence). CDR3 amino acids: CASMKTGLYNMNTEAFF. The CDR3 DNA follows: TGTGCCAGTATGAAAACAGGTCTTTACAACATGAACACTGAAGCTTTCTTT.

This rearrangement joins TRBV10-3 to TRBJ2-5; maybe TRBD2 (5 bases). Between the trimmed V and J ends, which lost 11 bases and 2 bases, there was a span of 12 bases. Per germline, CDR1 ENHRY and CDR2 SYGVKD. This CDR3 is 12 amino acids long. The CDR3 region is CASQRDQETQYF. CDR3 DNA sequence: TGTGCCTCACAACGGGATCAAGAGACCCAGTACTTC.

This clone was seen only a few times. V is TRBV2 and J is TRBJ1-3, with 8 positions matching TRBD1. CDR1 and CDR2 (germline): SNHLY, FYNNEI. This CDR3 has 16 amino acids. Trimming removed 3 bases from V and 0 bases from J; junction bases left unmatched: 4. CDR3 nucleotides: TGTGCCAGCAGTGATGGGACAGGATACTCTGGAAACACCATATATTTT. This gives the protein CASSDGTGYSGNTIYF.

The CDR3 protein is CASSSPGKGGLYNEQFF. In nucleotides, the CDR3 is TGTGCCAGCAGCTCGCCGGGAAAGGGGGGGCTATACAATGAGCAGTTCTTC. This chain links TRBV7-2 with TRBJ2-1; D is possibly TRBD2 (7 bases). Germline values: CDR1 SGHTA, CDR2 FQGNSA. The V end lost 4 bases, the J end lost 4 bases, and 20 bases lay between the germline ends. This CDR3 comprises 17 residues.

The chain is built from TRBV18 and TRBJ1-4, with 9 positions matching TRBD1. Germline CDR1 is KGHSH and CDR2 is LQKENI. There are 16 residues in the CDR3. V lost 3 bases, J lost 8 bases, and 10 bases stayed unmatched. This CDR3 is CASSPGTGQVSEKLFF. The CDR3 DNA sequence: TGTGCCAGCTCACCCGGGACAGGGCAGGTCTCGGAAAAACTGTTTTTT.

This chain joins TRBV6-1 and TRBJ2-2, with TRBD1 matching 10 bases. Germline-derived CDR1 and CDR2 are MNHNS and SASEGT. V lost 4 bases and J lost 4; bases outside the gene matches: 6. This CDR3 has 16 residues. DNA for the CDR3: TGTGCCAGCAGTGTCAAGACAGGGGGCGGCACCGGGGAGCTGTTTTTT. As protein: CASSVKTGGGTGELFF.

The CDR3 coding sequence is TGTGCCAGCAGTGGGGCATCCTATGGCTACACCTTC. Protein sequence: CASSGASYGYTF. The chain employs TRBV2 and TRBJ1-2; D ambiguous. Germline V gives CDR1 SNHLY, CDR2 FYNNEI. This CDR3 spans 12 amino acids. Trimming stripped 4 bases from V and 4 bases from J, with 7 bases between.

The chain carries TRBV7-9 and TRBJ2-5, with D unresolved. The CDR3 is made up of 14 amino acids. Germline CDR1 reads SEHNR; CDR2 reads FQNEAQ (reference sequence). Trimming cost V 4 bases and J 0 bases, with 9 bases left between them. CDR3 sequence (DNA): TGTGCCAGCAGCTCCCCTCGCGACCAAGAGACCCAGTACTTC. It translates to CASSSPRDQETQYF.

The chain recombines TRBV28 with TRBJ2-7; TRBD1 might be the D (5 bases). Deletions cut 5 bases from V and 2 bases from J, with 19 bases between. The germline V gene has CDR1 MDHEN and CDR2 SYDVKM. The CDR3 contains 16 residues. The CDR3 DNA sequence: TGTGCCAGCAGTCCCCCCGACAGAGGTTCTACCTACGAGCAGTACTTC. Amino acids: CASSPPDRGSTYEQYF.

The rearrangement links TRBV28 to TRBJ1-6; 10 nucleotides agree with TRBD1. The CDR3 is made up of 14 amino acids. J lost 9 bases, V lost 2 bases, and 1 base had no gene match. Per germline, CDR1 MDHEN and CDR2 SYDVKM. The CDR3 here is CASSLGTGASPLHF. CDR3 nucleotide sequence: TGTGCCAGCAGTTTAGGGACAGGGGCTTCACCCCTCCACTTT.

This chain connects TRBV19 to TRBJ1-3; D is unclear. CDR1 is LNHDA and CDR2 is SQIVND in the germline V gene (reference sequence). V was clipped by 7 bases and J by 4 bases, with 5 bases between them. The CDR3 consists of 11 residues. The CDR3 DNA follows: TGTGCCAGTACACAAGGAAACACCATATATTTT. Protein: CASTQGNTIYF.

This chain links TRBV27 with TRBJ1-4; 8 bases map to TRBD1. The length of the CDR3 is 14 residues. V lost 4 bases, J lost 9 bases, and 7 bases stayed unmatched. CDR1 and CDR2 (germline): MNHEY, SMNVEV (reference sequence). The CDR3 reads CASSSTGVKKKLFF. The CDR3 nucleotides are TGTGCCAGCAGTTCGACAGGGGTGAAGAAAAAACTGTTTTTT.

This clone was detected only a few times. The chain links TRBV21-1 to TRBJ2-1; the table's D call, TRBD2, has no DNA check behind it. TRBV21-1 is classified as a pseudogene. The length of the CDR3 is 17 residues. The CDR3 bases are TGTGCCAGCAGCAAAAGGATGACTAGCGGGAGTCAAGATGAGCAGTTCTTC. It specifies CASSKRMTSGSQDEQFF.

This clone is termed medium-sized (0.01 to 0.1%). Additional DNA sequences in this sample encode the identical CDR3. This sequence joins TRBV27 and TRBJ1-1; a possible D gene is TRBD1 (6 bases). The CDR3 runs to 16 residues. Germline assignment: CDR1 MNHEY and CDR2 SMNVEV (reference sequence). The V and J ends lost 6 bases and 1 base respectively, with 18 bases between them. CDR3 sequence reads: CASRTETGHENTEAFF. DNA of the CDR3: TGTGCCAGCAGGACCGAAACGGGACACGAGAACACTGAAGCTTTCTTT.

The chain recombines TRBV10-1 with TRBJ1-1, with TRBD1 matching 7 bases. This CDR3 is 14 amino acids long. V shed 5 bases, J shed 0 bases, and the junction held 3 bases outside the gene matches. Germline CDR1 WNHNN, CDR2 SYGVQD (reference sequence). CDR3 bases: TGCGCCAGCAGTTCCGGGACAGTGAACACTGAAGCTTTCTTT. This gives the protein CASSSGTVNTEAFF.

The V gene is TRBV11-3, the J gene TRBJ2-1; no definite D call. V lost 6 bases, J lost 7 bases, and 10 bases lay in between. Germline V gene data show CDR1 as SGHNT and CDR2 as YENEEA. The CDR3 runs to 12 residues. CDR3: CASRKVGNEQFF. In nucleotides, the CDR3 is TGTGCCAGCAGAAAGGTCGGGAATGAGCAGTTCTTC.

This chain uses TRBV28 with TRBJ2-7, with TRBD2 matching 9 bases. The CDR3 runs 14 residues. J was trimmed by 6 bases and V by 5 bases; bases with no gene match: 8. Germline values: CDR1 MDHEN, CDR2 SYDVKM. CDR3 residues: CASSPGLASLEQYF. The CDR3 DNA follows: TGTGCCAGCAGTCCGGGACTAGCCTCCCTCGAGCAGTACTTC. The whole variable domain, remainder taken from reference TRBV28 and TRBJ2-7, is DVKVTQSSRYLVKRTGEKVFLECVQDMDHENMFWYRQDPGLGLRLIYFSYDVKMKEKGDIPEGYSVSREKKERFSLILESASTNQTSMYLCASSPGLASLEQYFGPGTRLTVT.

The V and J genes are TRBV28 and TRBJ2-3, with TRBD2 identical over 8 bases. From germline, CDR1 is MDHEN and CDR2 SYDVKM. The CDR3 extends over 16 amino acids. Unmatched junction bases numbered 11, after V lost 3 bases and J lost 6 bases. DNA for the CDR3: TGTGCCAGCAGTTTCAACGGGAGGGGGTTCGCGGATACGCAGTATTTT. Translating it yields CASSFNGRGFADTQYF.

The chain carries TRBV2 and TRBJ2-2; 11 bases match TRBD2. CDR1 is SNHLY and CDR2 is FYNNEI in the germline V gene. The ends lost 0 bases at V and 2 bases at J; junction bases unmatched: 2. This CDR3 has 17 amino acids. The DNA of the CDR3 is TGTGCCAGCAGTGAAGCTAGCGGGAGGGGAAACACCGGGGAGCTGTTTTTT. Translation: CASSEASGRGNTGELFF.